This T cell receptor (beta chain) comes out of a study of blood T cells in healthy people across ages. CDR3 size: 13 residues. Trimming left V 0 bases short and J 8 bases short, with 10 bases between. Germline V CDR1 and CDR2: DFQATT, SNEGSKA (reference sequence). The use of a sample-barcoded 5' primer and a J-beta primer mix characterized a second PCR of about 7 to 12 cycles. TCRdb analysed the 5' RACE reads with MiXCR anew, one entry per CDR3 protein. The sample includes 650,000 to 1,000,000 distinct CDR3 sequences, 36% of them seen just once. A remark on this clonotype: It may be a read error: a sequence one base away is much more abundant.

The material sequenced was blood. The J gene is TRBJ1-4, the V gene TRBV20-1; no firm D call. The sequence came from a young man in good health. The CDR3 protein is CSAREPGGEKLFF. The CDR3 DNA reads TGCAGTGCTAGAGAGCCAGGCGGGGAAAAACTGTTTTTT.